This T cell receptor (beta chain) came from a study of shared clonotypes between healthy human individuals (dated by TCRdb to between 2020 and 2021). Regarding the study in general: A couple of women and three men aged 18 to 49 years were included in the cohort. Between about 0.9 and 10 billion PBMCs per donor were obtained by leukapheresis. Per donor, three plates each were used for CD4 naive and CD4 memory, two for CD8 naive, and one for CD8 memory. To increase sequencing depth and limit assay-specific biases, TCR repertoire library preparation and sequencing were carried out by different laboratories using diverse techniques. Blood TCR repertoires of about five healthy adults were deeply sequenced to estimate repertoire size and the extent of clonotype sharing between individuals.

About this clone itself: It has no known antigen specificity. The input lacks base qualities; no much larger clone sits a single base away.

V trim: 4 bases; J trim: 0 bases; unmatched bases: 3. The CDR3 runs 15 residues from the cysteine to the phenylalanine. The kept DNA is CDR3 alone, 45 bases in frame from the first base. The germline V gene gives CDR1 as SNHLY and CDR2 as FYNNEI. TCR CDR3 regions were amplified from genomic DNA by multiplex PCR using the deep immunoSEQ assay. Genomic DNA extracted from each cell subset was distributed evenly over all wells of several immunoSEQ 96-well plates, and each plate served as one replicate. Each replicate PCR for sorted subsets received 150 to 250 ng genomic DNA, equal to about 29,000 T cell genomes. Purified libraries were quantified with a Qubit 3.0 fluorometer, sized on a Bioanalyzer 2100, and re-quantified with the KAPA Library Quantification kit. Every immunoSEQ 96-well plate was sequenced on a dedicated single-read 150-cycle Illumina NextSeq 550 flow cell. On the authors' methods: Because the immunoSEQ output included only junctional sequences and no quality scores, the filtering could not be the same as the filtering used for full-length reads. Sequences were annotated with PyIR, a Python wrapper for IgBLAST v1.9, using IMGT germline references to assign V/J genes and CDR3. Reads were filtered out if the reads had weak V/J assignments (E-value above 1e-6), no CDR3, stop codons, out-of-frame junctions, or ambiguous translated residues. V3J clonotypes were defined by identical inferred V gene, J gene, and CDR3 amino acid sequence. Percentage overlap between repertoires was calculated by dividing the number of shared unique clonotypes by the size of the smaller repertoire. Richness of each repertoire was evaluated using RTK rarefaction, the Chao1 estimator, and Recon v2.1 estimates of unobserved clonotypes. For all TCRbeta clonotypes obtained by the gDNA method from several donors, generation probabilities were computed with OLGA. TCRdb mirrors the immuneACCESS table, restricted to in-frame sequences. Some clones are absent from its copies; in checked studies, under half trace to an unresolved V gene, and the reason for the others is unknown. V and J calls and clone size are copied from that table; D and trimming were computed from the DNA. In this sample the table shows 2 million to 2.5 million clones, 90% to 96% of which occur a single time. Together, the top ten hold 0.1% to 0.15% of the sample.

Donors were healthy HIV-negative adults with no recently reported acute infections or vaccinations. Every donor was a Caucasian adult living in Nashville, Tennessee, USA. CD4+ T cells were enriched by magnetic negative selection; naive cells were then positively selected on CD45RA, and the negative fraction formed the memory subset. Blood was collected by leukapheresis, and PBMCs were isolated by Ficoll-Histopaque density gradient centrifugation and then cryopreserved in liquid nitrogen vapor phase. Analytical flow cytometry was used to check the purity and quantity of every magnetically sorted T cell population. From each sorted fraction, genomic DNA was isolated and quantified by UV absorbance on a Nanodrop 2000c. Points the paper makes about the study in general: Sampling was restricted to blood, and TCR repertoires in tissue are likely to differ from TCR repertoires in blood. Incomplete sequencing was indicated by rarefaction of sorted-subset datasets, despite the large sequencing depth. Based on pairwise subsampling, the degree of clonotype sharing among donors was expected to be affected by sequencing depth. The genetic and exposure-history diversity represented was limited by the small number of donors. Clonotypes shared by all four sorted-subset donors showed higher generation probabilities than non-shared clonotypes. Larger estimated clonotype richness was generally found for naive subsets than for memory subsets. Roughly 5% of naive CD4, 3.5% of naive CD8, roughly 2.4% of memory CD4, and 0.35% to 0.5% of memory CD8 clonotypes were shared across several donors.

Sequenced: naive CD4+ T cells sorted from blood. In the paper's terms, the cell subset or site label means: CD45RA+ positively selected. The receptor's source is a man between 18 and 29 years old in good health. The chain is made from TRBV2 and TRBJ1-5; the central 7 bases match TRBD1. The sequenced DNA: TGTGCCAGCAGTGCCGGGACAGCTAGCAATCAGCCCCAGCATTTT. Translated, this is CASSAGTASNQPQHF.